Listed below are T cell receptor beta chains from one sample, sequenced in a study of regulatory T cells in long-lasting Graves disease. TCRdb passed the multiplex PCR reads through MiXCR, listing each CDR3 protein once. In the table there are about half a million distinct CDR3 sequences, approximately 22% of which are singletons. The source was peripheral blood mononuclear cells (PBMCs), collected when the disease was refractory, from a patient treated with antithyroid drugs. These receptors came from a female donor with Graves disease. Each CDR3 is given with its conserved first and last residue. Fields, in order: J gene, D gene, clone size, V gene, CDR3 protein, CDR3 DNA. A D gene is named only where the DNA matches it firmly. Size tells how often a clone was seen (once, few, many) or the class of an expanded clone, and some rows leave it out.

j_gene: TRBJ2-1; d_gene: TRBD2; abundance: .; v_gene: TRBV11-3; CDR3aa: CASSAFSGSENEQFF; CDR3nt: TGTGCCAGCAGCGCTTTTAGCGGGAGTGAGAATGAGCAGTTCTTC
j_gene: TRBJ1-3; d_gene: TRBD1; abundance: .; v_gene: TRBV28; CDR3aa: CASSFTGGSSGNTIYF; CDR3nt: TGTGCCAGCAGTTTTACAGGGGGGAGCTCTGGAAACACCATATATTTT
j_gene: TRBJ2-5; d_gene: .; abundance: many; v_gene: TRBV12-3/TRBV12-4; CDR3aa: CASSSPGQQETQYF; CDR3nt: TGTGCCAGCAGCTCCCCCGGACAGCAAGAGACCCAGTACTTC
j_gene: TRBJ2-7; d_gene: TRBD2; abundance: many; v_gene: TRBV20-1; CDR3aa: CSARGLADTYEQYF; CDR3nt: TGCAGTGCCCGTGGACTAGCGGACACCTACGAGCAGTACTTC
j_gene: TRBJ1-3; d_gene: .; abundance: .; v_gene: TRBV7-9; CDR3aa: CASSAGRNAIYF; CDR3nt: TGTGCCAGCAGCGCGGGAAGGAATGCCATATATTTT
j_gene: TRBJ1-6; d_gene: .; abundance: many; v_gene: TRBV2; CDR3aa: CASQGVGYNSPLHF; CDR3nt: TGTGCCAGTCAGGGTGTGGGATATAATTCACCCCTCCACTTT
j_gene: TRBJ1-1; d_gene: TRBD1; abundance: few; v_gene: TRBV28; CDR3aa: CASIQGGTGGPVTEAFF; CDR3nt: TGTGCCAGCATCCAGGGAGGGACAGGGGGCCCGGTTACTGAAGCTTTCTTT
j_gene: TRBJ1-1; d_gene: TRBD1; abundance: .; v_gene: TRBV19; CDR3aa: CASSPDRGLGTEAFF; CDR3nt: TGTGCCAGTAGTCCGGACAGGGGGCTGGGGACTGAAGCTTTCTTT
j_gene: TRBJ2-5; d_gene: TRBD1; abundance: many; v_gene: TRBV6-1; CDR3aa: CASTDRVPETQYF; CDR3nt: TGTGCCAGCACCGACAGGGTACCAGAGACCCAGTACTTC
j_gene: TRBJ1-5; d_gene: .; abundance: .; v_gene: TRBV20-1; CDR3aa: CSANARTEYSNQPQHF; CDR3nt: TGCAGTGCTAATGCCAGGACCGAGTATAGCAATCAGCCCCAGCATTTT
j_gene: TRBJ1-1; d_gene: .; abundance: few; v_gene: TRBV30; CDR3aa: CAWTGVVTEAFF; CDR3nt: TGTGCCTGGACAGGGGTCGTCACTGAAGCTTTCTTT
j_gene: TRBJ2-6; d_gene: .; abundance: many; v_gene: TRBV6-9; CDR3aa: CASSYSKGVGMANVLTF; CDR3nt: TGTGCCAGCAGTTACTCGAAAGGCGTAGGTATGGCCAACGTCCTGACTTTC
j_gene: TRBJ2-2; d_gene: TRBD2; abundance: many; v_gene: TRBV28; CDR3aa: CASSPPPTSGVRELFF; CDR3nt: TGTGCCAGCAGTCCCCCTCCGACTAGCGGGGTCCGGGAGCTGTTTTTT
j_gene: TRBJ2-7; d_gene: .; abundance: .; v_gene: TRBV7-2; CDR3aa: CASSSTGTTGRAEQYF; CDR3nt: TGTGCCAGCAGTTCTACAGGGACTACAGGGCGGGCCGAGCAGTACTTC
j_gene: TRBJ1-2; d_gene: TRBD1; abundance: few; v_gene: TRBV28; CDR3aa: CATPRARGRYGYTF; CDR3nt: TGTGCCACCCCCCGGGCCAGGGGGAGATACGGCTACACCTTC
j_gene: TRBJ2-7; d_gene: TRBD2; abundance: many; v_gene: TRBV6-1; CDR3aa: CASRDPASGTLYEQYF; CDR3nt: TGTGCCAGCAGGGACCCCGCCAGCGGGACCCTATACGAGCAGTACTTC
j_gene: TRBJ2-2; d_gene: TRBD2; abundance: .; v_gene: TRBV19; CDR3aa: CATVAGVGDTGELFF; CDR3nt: TGTGCCACCGTTGCGGGAGTTGGAGACACCGGGGAGCTGTTTTTT
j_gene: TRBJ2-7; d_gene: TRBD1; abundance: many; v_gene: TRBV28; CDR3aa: CASSFWDRDYEQYF; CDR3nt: TGTGCCAGCAGTTTTTGGGACAGAGACTACGAGCAGTACTTC
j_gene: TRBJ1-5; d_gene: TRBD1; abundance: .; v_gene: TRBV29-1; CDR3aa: CSLTGAFSPQHF; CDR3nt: TGCAGCCTAACAGGGGCTTTCTCGCCCCAGCATTTT
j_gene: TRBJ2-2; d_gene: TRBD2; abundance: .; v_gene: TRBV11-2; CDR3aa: CASSQGTLAGVLTGELFF; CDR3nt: TGCGCCAGCAGCCAAGGAACTCTAGCGGGAGTTCTCACCGGGGAGCTGTTTTTT
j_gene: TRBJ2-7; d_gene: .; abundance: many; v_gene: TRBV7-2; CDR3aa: CASSSSGLPEQYF; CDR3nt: TGTGCCAGCAGCTCGTCGGGACTTCCCGAGCAGTACTTC
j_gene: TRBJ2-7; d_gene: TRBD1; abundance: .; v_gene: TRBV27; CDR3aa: CASSWGNGRGFEQYF; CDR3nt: TGTGCCAGCAGTTGGGGGAATGGCAGGGGGTTCGAGCAGTACTTC
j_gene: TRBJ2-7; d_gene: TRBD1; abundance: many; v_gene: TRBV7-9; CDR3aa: CASSSRTGTYEQYF; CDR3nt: TGTGCCAGCAGCTCGAGGACAGGAACCTACGAGCAGTACTTC
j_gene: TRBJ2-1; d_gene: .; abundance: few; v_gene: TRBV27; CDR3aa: CASRSRVGEQFF; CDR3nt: TGTGCCAGCCGATCAAGGGTTGGGGAGCAGTTCTTC
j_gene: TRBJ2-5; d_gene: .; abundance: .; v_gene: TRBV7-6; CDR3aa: CASSWTGGTQYF; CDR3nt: TGTGCCAGCAGTTGGACCGGGGGGACCCAGTACTTC
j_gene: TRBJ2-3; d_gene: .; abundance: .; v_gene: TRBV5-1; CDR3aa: CASSSNGADTQYF; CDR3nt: TGCGCCAGCAGCTCTAATGGGGCAGATACGCAGTATTTT
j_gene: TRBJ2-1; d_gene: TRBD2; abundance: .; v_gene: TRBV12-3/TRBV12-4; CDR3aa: CASSLGGSDREQFF; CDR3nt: TGTGCCAGCAGTTTAGGCGGGAGTGACAGAGAGCAGTTCTTC
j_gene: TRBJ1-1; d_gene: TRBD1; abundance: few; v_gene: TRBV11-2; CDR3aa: CASSLGRGRKNTEAFF; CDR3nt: TGTGCCAGCAGCTTAGGAAGGGGGCGAAAGAACACTGAAGCTTTCTTT
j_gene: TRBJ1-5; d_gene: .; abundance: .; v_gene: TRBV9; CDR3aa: CASSQDGLLHQPQHF; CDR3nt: TGTGCCAGCAGCCAAGACGGACTCTTGCATCAGCCCCAGCATTTT
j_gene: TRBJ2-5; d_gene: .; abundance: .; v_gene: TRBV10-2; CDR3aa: CASTRAREETQYF; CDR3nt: TGCGCCAGCACTAGGGCCAGAGAGGAGACCCAGTACTTC
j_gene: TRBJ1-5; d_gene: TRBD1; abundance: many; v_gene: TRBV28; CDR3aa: CASRPDRGVGQPQHF; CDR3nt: TGTGCCAGCAGACCGGACAGGGGAGTAGGTCAGCCCCAGCATTTT
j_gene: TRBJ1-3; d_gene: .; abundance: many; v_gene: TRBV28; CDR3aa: CASSLGGRGGNTIYF; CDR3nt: TGTGCCAGCAGTTTAGGGGGCAGGGGTGGAAACACCATATATTTT
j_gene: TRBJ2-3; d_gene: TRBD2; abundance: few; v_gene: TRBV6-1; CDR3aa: CASSTQSSGGRNTQYF; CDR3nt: TGTGCCAGCAGTACCCAATCAAGCGGGGGGCGGAATACGCAGTATTTT
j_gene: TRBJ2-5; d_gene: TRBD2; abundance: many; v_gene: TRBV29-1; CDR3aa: CSVTSGQETQYF; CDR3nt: TGCAGCGTTACTAGCGGCCAAGAGACCCAGTACTTC
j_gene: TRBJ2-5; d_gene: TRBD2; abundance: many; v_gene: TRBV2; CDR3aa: CASSPGTSGAASQETQYF; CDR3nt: TGTGCCAGCAGTCCCGGGACTAGCGGGGCGGCCTCCCAAGAGACCCAGTACTTC
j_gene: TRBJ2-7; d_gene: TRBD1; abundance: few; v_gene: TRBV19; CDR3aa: CASRSQDRDEHEQYF; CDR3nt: TGTGCCAGTAGGAGCCAGGACAGGGACGAACACGAGCAGTACTTC
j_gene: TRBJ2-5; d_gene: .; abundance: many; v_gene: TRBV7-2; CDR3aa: CASSTMFGGAEETQYF; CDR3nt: TGTGCCAGCAGCACCATGTTTGGGGGGGCCGAAGAGACCCAGTACTTC
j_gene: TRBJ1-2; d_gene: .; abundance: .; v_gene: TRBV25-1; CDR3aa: CASSEYRANYGYTF; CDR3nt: TGTGCCAGCAGTGAATACAGGGCTAACTATGGCTACACCTTC
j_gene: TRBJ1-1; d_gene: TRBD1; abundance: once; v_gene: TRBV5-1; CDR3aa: CASSSVGQENTEAFF; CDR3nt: TGCGCCAGCAGCAGTGTAGGACAGGAGAACACTGAAGCTTTCTTT
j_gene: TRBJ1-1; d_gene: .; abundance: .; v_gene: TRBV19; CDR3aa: CASSIDPNRGSTEAFF; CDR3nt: TGTGCCAGTAGTATAGACCCCAATCGGGGGAGTACTGAAGCTTTCTTT
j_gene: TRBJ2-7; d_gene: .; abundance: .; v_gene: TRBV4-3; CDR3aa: CASSQDFPGSSYEQYF; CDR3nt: TGCGCCAGCAGCCAAGATTTTCCAGGAAGCTCCTACGAGCAGTACTTC
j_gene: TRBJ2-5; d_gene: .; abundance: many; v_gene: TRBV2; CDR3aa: CASSQQGLKYF; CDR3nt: TGTGCCAGCAGCCAACAGGGTTTGAAGTACTTC
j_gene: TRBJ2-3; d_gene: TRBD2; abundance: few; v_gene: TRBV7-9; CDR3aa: CASTGTSGVRDTQYF; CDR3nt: TGTGCCAGCACCGGGACTAGCGGGGTCAGAGATACGCAGTATTTT
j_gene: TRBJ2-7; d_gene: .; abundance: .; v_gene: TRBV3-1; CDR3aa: CASSQQRYEQYF; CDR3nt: TGTGCCAGCAGCCAACAGCGCTACGAGCAGTACTTC
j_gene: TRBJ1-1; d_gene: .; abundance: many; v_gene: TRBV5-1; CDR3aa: CASSEDKNTEAFF; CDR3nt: TGCGCCAGCAGCGAGGACAAGAACACTGAAGCTTTCTTT
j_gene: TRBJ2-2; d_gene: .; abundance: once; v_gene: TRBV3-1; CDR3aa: CASSQESLQSGELFF; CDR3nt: TGCGCCAGCAGCCAAGAATCTCTTCAGAGCGGGGAGCTGTTTTTT
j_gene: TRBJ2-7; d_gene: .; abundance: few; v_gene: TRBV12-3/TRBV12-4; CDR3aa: CASSSGPGRGEQYF; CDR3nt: TGTGCCAGCAGTTCGGGCCCCGGTCGAGGAGAGCAGTACTTC